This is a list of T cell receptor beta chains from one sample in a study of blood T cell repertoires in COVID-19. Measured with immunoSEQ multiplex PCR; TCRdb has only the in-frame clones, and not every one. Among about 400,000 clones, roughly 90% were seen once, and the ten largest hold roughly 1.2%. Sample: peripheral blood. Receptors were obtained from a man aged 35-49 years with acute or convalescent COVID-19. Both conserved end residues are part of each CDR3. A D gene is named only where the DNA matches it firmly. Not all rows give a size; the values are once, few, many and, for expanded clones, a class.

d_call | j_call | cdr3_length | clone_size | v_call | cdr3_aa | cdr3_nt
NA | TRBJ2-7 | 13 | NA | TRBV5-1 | CASSSDYSYEQYF | TGCGCCAGCAGCTCCGACTACTCCTACGAGCAGTACTTC
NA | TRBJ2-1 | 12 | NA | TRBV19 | CASISGGDEQFF | TGTGCCAGTATTAGCGGTGGGGATGAGCAGTTCTTC
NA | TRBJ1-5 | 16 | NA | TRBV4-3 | CASSQDTGQRNQPQHF | TGCGCCAGCAGCCAGGACACGGGACAACGCAATCAGCCCCAGCATTTT
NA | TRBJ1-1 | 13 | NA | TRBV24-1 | CATSDWQGFVAFF | TGTGCCACCAGTGATTGGCAGGGGTTTGTAGCTTTCTTT
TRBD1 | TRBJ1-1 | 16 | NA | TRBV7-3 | CASSSRADRGNTEAFF | TGTGCCAGCAGCTCCCGCGCGGACAGGGGGAACACTGAAGCTTTCTTT
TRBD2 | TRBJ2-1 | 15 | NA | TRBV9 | CASSPSGGRGNEQFF | TGTGCCAGCAGCCCGAGTGGCGGGAGGGGTAATGAGCAGTTCTTC
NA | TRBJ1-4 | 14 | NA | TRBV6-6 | CASSYGRENEKLFF | TGTGCCAGCAGTTACGGGCGGGAGAATGAAAAACTGTTTTTT
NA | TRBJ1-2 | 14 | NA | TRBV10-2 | CASSEPGVPDGYTF | TGCGCCAGCAGTGAGCCGGGGGTGCCTGATGGCTACACCTTC
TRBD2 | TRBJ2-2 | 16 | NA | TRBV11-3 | CASSRLAGERTGELFF | TGTGCCAGCAGCCGACTAGCGGGAGAGCGGACCGGGGAGCTGTTTTTT
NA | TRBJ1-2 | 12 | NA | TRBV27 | CASSSPGYGYTF | TGTGCCAGCAGTTCCCCGGGTTACGGCTACACCTTC
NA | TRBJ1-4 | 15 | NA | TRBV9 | CASSVDGHSNEKLFF | TGTGCCAGCAGCGTAGACGGACATAGCAATGAAAAACTGTTTTTT
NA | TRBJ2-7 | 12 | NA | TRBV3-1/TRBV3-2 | CASSQDTAQRYF | TGTGCCAGCAGCCAAGATACGGCCCAGCGGTACTTC
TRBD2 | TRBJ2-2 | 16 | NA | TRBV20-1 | CSASMAGGVNTGELFF | TGCAGTGCTAGTATGGCGGGAGGGGTAAACACCGGGGAGCTGTTTTTT
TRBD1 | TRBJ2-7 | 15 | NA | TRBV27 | CASSKSTGSSYEQYF | TGTGCCAGCAGTAAGTCGACAGGGAGCTCCTACGAGCAGTACTTC
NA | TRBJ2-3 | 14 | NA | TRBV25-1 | CASSDQRSTDTQYF | TGTGCCAGCAGTGACCAGCGGAGCACAGATACGCAGTATTTT
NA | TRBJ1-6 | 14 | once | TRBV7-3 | CASSFGTENSPLHF | TGTGCCAGCAGCTTCGGCACAGAGAATTCACCCCTCCACTTT
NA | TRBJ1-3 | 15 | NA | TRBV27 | CASSLNPGTGNTIYF | TGTGCCAGCAGTTTAAATCCAGGGACTGGAAACACCATATATTTT
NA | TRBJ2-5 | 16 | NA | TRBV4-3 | CASSQIQTGGQETQYF | TGCGCCAGCAGCCAAATACAGACAGGCGGCCAAGAGACCCAGTACTTC
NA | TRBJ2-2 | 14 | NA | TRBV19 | CASSGAGTSGELFF | TGTGCCAGTAGTGGGGCGGGAACGAGCGGGGAGCTGTTTTTT
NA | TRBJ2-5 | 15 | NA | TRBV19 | CASSIRLVRMETQYF | TGTGCCAGTAGTATAAGACTAGTTCGGATGGAGACCCAGTACTTC
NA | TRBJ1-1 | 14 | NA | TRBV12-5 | CASGFPGIDTEAFF | TGTGCTAGTGGTTTCCCAGGGATCGACACTGAAGCTTTCTTT
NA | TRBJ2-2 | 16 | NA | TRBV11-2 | CASSKNRVSNTGELFF | TGTGCCAGCAGCAAAAACAGGGTGTCGAACACCGGGGAGCTGTTTTTT